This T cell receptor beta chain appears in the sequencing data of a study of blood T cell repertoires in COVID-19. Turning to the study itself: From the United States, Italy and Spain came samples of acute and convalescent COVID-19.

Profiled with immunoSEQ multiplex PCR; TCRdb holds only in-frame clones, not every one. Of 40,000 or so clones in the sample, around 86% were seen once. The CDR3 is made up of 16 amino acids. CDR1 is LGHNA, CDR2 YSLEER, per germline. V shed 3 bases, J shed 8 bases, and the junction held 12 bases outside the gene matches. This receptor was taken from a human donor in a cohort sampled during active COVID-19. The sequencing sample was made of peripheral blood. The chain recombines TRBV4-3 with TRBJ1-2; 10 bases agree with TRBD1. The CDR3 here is CASSQSTGGGGWGYTF. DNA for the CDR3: TGCGCCAGCAGCCAGTCGACAGGGGGCGGTGGTTGGGGCTACACCTTC.